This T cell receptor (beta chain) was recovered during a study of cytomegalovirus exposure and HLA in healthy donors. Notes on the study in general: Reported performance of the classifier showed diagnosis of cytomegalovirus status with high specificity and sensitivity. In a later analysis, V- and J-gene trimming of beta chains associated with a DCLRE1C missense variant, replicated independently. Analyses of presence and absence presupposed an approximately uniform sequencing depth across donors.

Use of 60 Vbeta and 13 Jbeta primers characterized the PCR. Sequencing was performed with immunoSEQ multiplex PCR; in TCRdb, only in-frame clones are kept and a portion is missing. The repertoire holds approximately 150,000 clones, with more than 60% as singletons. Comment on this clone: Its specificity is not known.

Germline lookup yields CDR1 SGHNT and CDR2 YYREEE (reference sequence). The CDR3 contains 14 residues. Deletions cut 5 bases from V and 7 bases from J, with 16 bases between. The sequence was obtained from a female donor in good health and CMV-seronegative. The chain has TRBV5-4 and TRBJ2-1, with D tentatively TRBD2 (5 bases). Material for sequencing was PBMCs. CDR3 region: CASSRGPGGNEQFF. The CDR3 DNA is TGTGCCAGCAGTCGAGGGCCGGGCGGAAATGAGCAGTTCTTC.